The 25 T cell receptor beta chains presented below share a single source sample, sequenced in a study of T-cell memory formation after mild COVID-19. A single record per CDR3 protein comes from TCRdb applying MiXCR to the 5' RACE reads. Of about half a million distinct CDR3 sequences in the sample, roughly 18% were seen once. The sample comprised PBMCs or a T cell subset sorted from them (not recorded which). The source is an adult woman who had mild COVID-19 (a few samples of this study predate the infection). Cell type and time point are not known.

The chain couples TRBV30 to TRBJ1-5; D unclear. This CDR3 region has 14 residues. Deletions cut 2 bases from V and 2 bases from J, with 10 bases between. Germline CDR1 GTSNPN, CDR2 SVGIG (reference sequence). CDR3 amino acids: CAWSTNMGNQPQHF. CDR3 coding DNA: TGTGCCTGGAGTACAAATATGGGCAATCAGCCCCAGCATTTT.

CDR3 protein: CASSVTPARVTGELFF. Here the CDR3 DNA reads TGCGCCAGCAGCGTGACGCCTGCCCGCGTCACCGGGGAGCTGTTTTTT. The chain employs TRBV4-1 and TRBJ2-2; D unclear. The CDR3 is 16 amino acids. The V gene lost 5 bases and the J gene lost 4 bases, with 17 bases spanning the gap. Per germline, CDR1 MGHRA and CDR2 YSYEKL.

This clonotype was picked up many times. In DNA form, the CDR3 reads TGTGCCAGCAGTGATCGGGTCCAGGGAAGCTCCTACAATGAGCAGTTCTTC. It is translated as CASSDRVQGSSYNEQFF. The rearrangement links TRBV25-1 to TRBJ2-1, with a weak D call TRBD1 (5 bases). The CDR3 runs 17 residues. The germline CDR1 and CDR2 sequences are MGHDK and SYGVNS. Deletions cut 3 bases from V and 0 bases from J, with 15 bases between.

This clonotype was seen a few times. V and J are TRBV20-1 and TRBJ1-2, with 9 bases fitting TRBD1. This CDR3 region has 19 residues. V lost 4 bases and J lost 3; bases outside the gene matches: 21. Germline values: CDR1 DFQATT, CDR2 SNEGSKA (reference sequence). The CDR3 region is CSATPPGGNRGPQHYGYTF. CDR3 bases: TGCAGTGCTACCCCCCCTGGGGGGAACAGGGGGCCCCAACACTATGGCTACACCTTC.

The rearrangement uses TRBV20-1 and TRBJ2-4; D gene uncertain. The V gene's germline CDR1 is DFQATT and CDR2 SNEGSKA (reference sequence). V was shortened by 4 bases and J by 0 bases, with 7 bases between the two germline ends. The CDR3 consists of 13 residues. CDR3 sequence: CSANYIAKNIQYF. CDR3 nucleotide sequence: TGCAGTGCTAACTATATAGCCAAAAACATTCAGTACTTC.

This clonotype occurred many times. The J gene is TRBJ2-2, the V gene TRBV18; 8 nucleotides line up with TRBD2. Germline loops: CDR1 KGHSH, CDR2 LQKENI. The CDR3 contains 15 residues. J was trimmed by 0 bases and V by 5 bases; bases with no gene match: 2. The CDR3 coding sequence is TGTGCCAGCTCAGAACTAGCGGCGAACACCGGGGAGCTGTTTTTT. Its protein product is CASSELAANTGELFF.

This clonotype has more than one count but fewer than ten. V gene TRBV7-6 combines with J gene TRBJ2-3; D perhaps matches TRBD2 (5 bases). Looked up from germline, CDR1 is SGHVS and CDR2 is FNYEAQ. V lost 5 bases to trimming and J lost 4 bases, with 7 bases between them. The CDR3 length is 12 residues. The chain's CDR3 is CASSTRADTQYF. DNA of the CDR3: TGTGCCAGCAGCACTAGAGCAGATACGCAGTATTTT.

The chain combines TRBV2 with TRBJ2-7; 16 nucleotides line up with TRBD2. The CDR3 sequence is 22 residues long. V lost 6 bases and J lost 6; bases outside the gene matches: 26. The germline CDR1 and CDR2 sequences are SNHLY and FYNNEI. The CDR3 bases are TGTGCCAGCAGCGGGGCCTTTGTGGTGGGACTAGCGGGAGGGCCCTCGGTCCTCGAGCAGTACTTC. It encodes CASSGAFVVGLAGGPSVLEQYF. The variable domain in full, completed from reference TRBV2 and TRBJ2-7, reads EPEVTQTPSHQVTQMGQEVILRCVPISNHLYFYWYRQILGQKVEFLVSFYNNEISEKSEIFDDQFSVERPDGSNFTLKIRSTKLEDSAMYFCASSGAFVVGLAGGPSVLEQYFGPGTRLTVT.

V usage is TRBV30 and J usage is TRBJ1-2; 10 nucleotides match TRBD1. Trimming took 6 bases from V and 0 from J; bases not matched to a gene: 7. Germline V gene data show CDR1 as GTSNPN and CDR2 as SVGIG (reference sequence). The length of the CDR3 is 15 residues. The CDR3 reads CACPGQGRANYGYTF. The CDR3 DNA is TGTGCCTGCCCGGGACAGGGGAGGGCTAACTATGGCTACACCTTC.

This rearrangement joins TRBV6-2 or TRBV6-3 to TRBJ2-1, with 12 bases matching TRBD2. Germline V gene sequence: CDR1 MNHEY, CDR2 SVGEGT. The CDR3 extends over 17 amino acids. V lost 2 bases and J lost 4; bases outside the gene matches: 6. The CDR3 nucleotides are TGTGCCAGCAGTTACCTGACTAGCGGGAGTGCTTACAATGAGCAGTTCTTC. Amino acid sequence: CASSYLTSGSAYNEQFF.

This sequence joins TRBV12-3 or TRBV12-4 and TRBJ1-5; D is uncertain. This CDR3 has 16 amino acids. V lost 6 bases and J lost 2, with 17 bases in between. For the CDR3, the DNA is TGTGCCAGCAGAGCCTTCGGCCTCGGGGGCAATCAGCCCCAGCATTTT. This sequence encodes CASRAFGLGGNQPQHF.

V is TRBV10-3 and J is TRBJ1-2, with 7 bases identical to TRBD1. The CDR3 runs 14 residues. Trimming took 0 bases from V and 6 from J; bases not matched to a gene: 4. Germline V gene sequence: CDR1 ENHRY, CDR2 SYGVKD. The CDR3 here is CAISESYGTDGYTF. The CDR3 DNA follows: TGTGCCATCAGTGAGTCGTATGGGACAGATGGCTACACCTTC.

The V and J genes are TRBV12-3 or TRBV12-4 and TRBJ1-1; D not resolved. This CDR3 comprises 14 residues. V was cut by 7 bases and J by 0 bases, with 12 bases left in between. For the CDR3, the DNA is TGTGCCAGCATTCAAAGCCGGATGAACACTGAAGCTTTCTTT. Protein product: CASIQSRMNTEAFF.

This clonotype has just a few counts. The chain joins TRBV14 to TRBJ2-5, with D unresolved. This CDR3 contains 12 residues. V was trimmed by 0 bases and J by 2 bases, leaving 1 base between them. Germline loops: CDR1 SGHDN, CDR2 FVKESK. The CDR3 spells CASSQEQETQYF. The DNA of the CDR3 is TGTGCCAGCAGCCAAGAGCAAGAGACCCAGTACTTC.

The CDR3 loop is CASTTDRGNSPLHF. DNA for the CDR3: TGTGCCAGCACGACCGACAGGGGAAATTCACCCCTCCACTTT. V and J are TRBV6-5 and TRBJ1-6; 8 bases fit TRBD1. V lost 7 bases and J lost 7; bases outside the gene matches: 6. There are 14 residues in the CDR3. Germline V gene data show CDR1 as MNHEY and CDR2 as SVGAGI.

This clonotype was observed a few times. The chain couples TRBV7-9 to TRBJ1-5; D uncertain. The CDR3 runs 14 residues. The germline gives CDR1 SEHNR, CDR2 FQNEAQ (reference sequence). V lost 1 base and J lost 3, with 7 bases in between. The CDR3 bases are TGTGCCAGCAGCTTAGACGGGTACAATCAGCCCCAGCATTTT. Translation: CASSLDGYNQPQHF.

The genes are TRBV9 and TRBJ2-1; 9 nucleotides agree with TRBD1. Losses at the gene ends were 4 bases for V and 7 bases for J; bases not matched to a gene: 9. This CDR3 is 15 amino acids long. Germline CDR1 and CDR2: SGDLS and YYNGEE. The CDR3 spells CASSPLGQGGNEQFF. The CDR3 nucleotides read TGTGCCAGCAGCCCCTTGGGACAGGGAGGAAATGAGCAGTTCTTC.

This clonotype is a singleton in its sample. The chain carries TRBV24-1 and TRBJ2-1; D may be TRBD2 (5 bases). Germline V CDR1 and CDR2: KGHDR, SFDVKD. V lost 5 bases and J lost 10, with 11 bases in between. The CDR3 length is 12 residues. CDR3 sequence (DNA): TGTGCCACCAGTGTCGGGGTGACGGAGCAGTTCTTC. Protein sequence: CATSVGVTEQFF.

The chain couples TRBV4-1 to TRBJ1-1; the D is unclear. The length of the CDR3 is 13 residues. Per the germline V gene, CDR1 is MGHRA and CDR2 is YSYEKL. V dropped 3 bases and J dropped 4 bases, with 9 bases sitting between them. The CDR3 sequence: CASSQPWGTEAFF. CDR3 nucleotide sequence: TGCGCCAGCAGCCAGCCGTGGGGCACTGAAGCTTTCTTT.

The table lists this clonotype with many counts. The chain couples TRBV12-3 or TRBV12-4 to TRBJ1-5; a weak D match, TRBD1 (6 bases). V was cut by 6 bases and J by 7 bases, with 19 bases left in between. The CDR3 runs to 15 residues. The CDR3 nucleotides read TGTGCCAGCAGCTTGGTAGGGGGGGGCAGGCAGCCCCAGCATTTT. This sequence encodes CASSLVGGGRQPQHF.

This clonotype was found many times. The V gene is TRBV7-2, the J gene TRBJ2-1; 7 nucleotides align to TRBD1. V gave up 4 bases and J gave up 2 bases; unmatched junction bases: 5. There are 15 residues in the CDR3. The germline V gene has CDR1 SGHTA and CDR2 FQGNSA. The CDR3, as DNA: TGTGCCAGCAGCTCTTCCGGGACAGCCTACAATGAGCAGTTCTTC. Amino acid sequence: CASSSSGTAYNEQFF.

The chain uses TRBV29-1 and TRBJ1-2, with a possible D match to TRBD1 (6 bases). CDR1 is SQVTM and CDR2 is ANQGSEA in the germline V gene. This CDR3 is built from 15 residues. The germline V and J ends were trimmed by 0 bases and 1 base, with 12 bases remaining between them. The CDR3 loop reads CSVEEVTGINYGYTF. The CDR3 DNA reads as TGCAGCGTTGAAGAAGTCACAGGGATTAACTATGGCTACACCTTC.

Points on this clonotype: One junction end disagrees with the germline gene, perhaps due to a read error. The chain recombines TRBV7-9 with TRBJ1-2; D is unclear. The length of the CDR3 is 12 residues. Germline assignment: CDR1 SEHNR and CDR2 FQNEAQ (reference sequence). The CDR3 coding sequence is TGTGCCAGCAGCTCCCACCCCCGAGCGTCCTTCTTC. Translated, it gives CASSSHPRASFF.

There are a few counts of this clonotype. The chain has TRBV7-6 and TRBJ2-3; D is unclear. This CDR3 is 16 amino acids long. V was pared by 3 bases and J by 2 bases, with 15 bases between. Germline CDR1 reads SGHVS; CDR2 reads FNYEAQ. For the CDR3, the DNA is TGTGCCAGCAGCTTCGGAGTAGCTCGCAACACAGATACGCAGTATTTT. Translating it yields CASSFGVARNTDTQYF. Based on the CDR3 plus reference TRBV7-6 and TRBJ2-3, the full variable domain is GAGVSQSPRYKVTKRGQDVALRCDPISGHVSLYWYRQALGQGPEFLTYFNYEAQQDKSGLPNDRFSAERPEGSISTLTIQRTEQRDSAMYRCASSFGVARNTDTQYFGPGTRLTVL.

This clonotype was seen a few times. The genes are TRBV20-1 and TRBJ2-5, with 7 bases aligning to TRBD2. V shed 4 bases and J 1 base; nucleotides not matched to a gene: 15. Per the germline V gene, CDR1 is DFQATT and CDR2 is SNEGSKA (reference sequence). The CDR3 extends over 17 amino acids. The CDR3 nucleotides read TGCAGTGCTACCGTTGGAGAAGCGGGGCATCTCCAAGAGACCCAGTACTTC. It specifies CSATVGEAGHLQETQYF.